The present T cell receptor (beta chain) was sequenced within a study of blood T cell repertoires in COVID-19. With V trimmed by 9 bases and J by 4 bases, 4 bases remained unmatched. Germline CDR1 is ENHRY and CDR2 is SYGVKD. The CDR3 has 13 residues. Assay used: immunoSEQ multiplex PCR; TCRdb lists only in-frame clones, some missing. The sample yields approximately 300,000 clones, about nine tenths seen once. The chain is built from TRBV10-3 and TRBJ1-5, with 9 nucleotides matching TRBD1. The sequence derives from a woman younger than 45 with COVID-19, enrolled during active disease. The sample consisted of peripheral blood. The CDR3: CAMGTGRNQPQHF. The CDR3 coding sequence is TGTGCCATGGGGACAGGGAGGAATCAGCCCCAGCATTTT.